This is a list of T cell receptor beta chains from one sample in a study of PD-1 blockade in mismatch repair-deficient tumors. This table comes from immunoSEQ multiplex PCR, and its TCRdb copy is limited to in-frame clones, with some not included. Of approximately 130,000 clones in the sample, 85% to 90% were seen once. Sequences were derived from peripheral blood, sampled 44 weeks after starting pembrolizumab. These TCRs come from an adult with mismatch repair-deficient cancer. CDR3s include the opening cysteine and the closing phenylalanine or tryptophan. The D gene is left open where the match is weak. Clone size appears in some rows only: once, few, many, or a class for an expanded clone.

CASSIDLSDRDWGGYTF TGTGCCAGTAGTATAGACTTATCGGACAGGGATTGGGGTGGCTACACCTTC TRBD1 TRBJ1-2 17 TRBV19 -
CASSRQGAQYEQYF TGTGCCAGCAGCCGACAGGGGGCGCAGTACGAGCAGTACTTC TRBD1 TRBJ2-7 14 TRBV7-9 -
CASSRRGDNTNQPQHF TGTGCCAGCAGCCGACGGGGTGATAATACCAATCAGCCCCAGCATTTT - TRBJ1-5 16 TRBV5-5 -
CASSQDLGRDGYTF TGCGCCAGCAGCCAAGACCTTGGAAGGGATGGCTACACCTTC - TRBJ1-2 14 TRBV4-3 -
CASSQDRGYAYSNQPQHF TGTGCCAGCAGCCAAGATAGGGGGTACGCATATAGCAATCAGCCCCAGCATTTT - TRBJ1-5 18 TRBV4-2 many
CASNMSPRYTDTQYF TGTGCCAGCAACATGTCCCCCAGATACACAGATACGCAGTATTTT - TRBJ2-3 15 TRBV6-1 -
CASSVRDRETREYF TGTGCCAGCAGCGTACGGGACAGGGAAACGAGGGAGTACTTC TRBD1 TRBJ2-7 14 TRBV28 -
CASAAGTLTDTQYF TGTGCCAGCGCCGCCGGGACACTCACAGATACGCAGTATTTT - TRBJ2-3 14 TRBV9 few
CASRFPRELRETQYF TGTGCAAGTCGCTTTCCGAGAGAATTGCGGGAGACCCAGTACTTC - TRBJ2-5 15 TRBV12-2 -
CASSFTGSYGYTF TGTGCCAGCAGTTTCACCGGGTCCTATGGCTACACCTTC - TRBJ1-2 13 TRBV27 -
CASSQAGLEAGGMRQYF TGCGCCAGCAGCCAAGCTGGCCTGGAGGCAGGGGGTATGAGGCAGTACTTC TRBD1 TRBJ2-7 17 TRBV4-3 -
CASSLNVFGLAGDNEQFF TGTGCCAGCAGCTTAAACGTTTTCGGGCTAGCGGGAGATAATGAGCAGTTCTTC TRBD2 TRBJ2-1 18 TRBV13 -
CASSQLNRGDEQYF TGTGCCAGCAGCCAGCTTAATAGGGGGGACGAGCAGTACTTC - TRBJ2-7 14 TRBV13 many
CASSQDRAGEVEQFF TGCGCCAGCAGCCAAGATCGGGCGGGAGAGGTTGAGCAGTTCTTC TRBD2 TRBJ2-1 15 TRBV4-3 -
CASRLRQTNTGELFF TGTGCCAGCAGACTCAGACAGACCAACACCGGGGAGCTGTTTTTT - TRBJ2-2 15 TRBV6-1 -
CASSLGGITDTQYF TGTGCCAGCAGCTTGGGCGGGATCACAGATACGCAGTATTTT - TRBJ2-3 14 TRBV13 -
CASSPRPGQKSYEQYF TGTGCCAGCTCACCTCGTCCAGGACAGAAGTCCTACGAGCAGTACTTC - TRBJ2-7 16 TRBV18 -
CASSLSGLRGAYEQYF TGTGCCAGCAGTCTGTCCGGGCTGAGAGGCGCCTACGAGCAGTACTTC - TRBJ2-7 16 TRBV27 -
CASSLFSAGGSYEQYF TGTGCCAGCAGTTTATTTTCCGCGGGAGGTTCCTACGAGCAGTACTTC TRBD2 TRBJ2-7 16 TRBV27 once